These T cell receptor beta chains were read from a single sample in a study of T cell responses to AZD1222 COVID-19 vaccine. Profiling relied on immunoSEQ multiplex PCR, and the TCRdb table lists in-frame clones only, not all of them. Of 90,000 to 100,000 clones listed, about 90% are singletons. Here the sequenced sample was peripheral blood, taken 28 days after the second AZD1222 dose. Receptors were obtained from an adult who received the AZD1222 COVID-19 vaccine. The CDR3 runs from the conserved cysteine through the conserved F or W.

J gene,V gene,CDR3 protein
TRBJ2-7,TRBV14,CASSHNYEQYF
TRBJ2-5,TRBV28,CASSSGRDRVETQYF
TRBJ1-5,TRBV24-1,CATSGGGNQPQHF
TRBJ2-1,TRBV7-3,CASSPRTGKNEQFF
TRBJ2-1,TRBV11-3,CASSLDQGGSGVGNEQFF
TRBJ1-5,TRBV28,CASSSDHRAQHF
TRBJ2-2,TRBV9,CASSVAGYGGTGELFF
TRBJ1-2,TRBV27,CASSFMAGYYGYTF
TRBJ2-1,TRBV6-5,CASSPLWTDNEQFF
TRBJ2-3,TRBV28,CASRLHSNTDTQYF
TRBJ1-1,TRBV5-1,CASSLSPGNTEAFF
TRBJ2-2,TRBV18,CASYAGETRTGELFF
TRBJ1-1,TRBV10-3,CAISRPPGGNTEAFF
TRBJ1-1,TRBV5-1,CASSLTIVNTEAFF
TRBJ2-7,TRBV5-4,CASSLGGAGDGYEQYF
TRBJ1-5,TRBV6-1,CASSEGQINQPQHF
TRBJ2-7,TRBV3-1/TRBV3-2,CASSRSAGNEQYF